The source of this T cell receptor (beta chain) is a study of T cell responses to AZD1222 COVID-19 vaccine. Whole-study findings and limits: Donors were largely white British and mainly female; clonal diversity was possibly underestimated. A reported finding is that nearly half of spike-specific TCRs target unmutated variant regions.

The CDR3 is 16 amino acids. The trim removed 7 bases at V and 3 bases at J, leaving 15 bases unmatched. CDR1 is SGHVS and CDR2 is FNYEAQ in the germline V gene. Comments on this clone: The antigen is unknown.

Generated by immunoSEQ multiplex PCR, the TCRdb table keeps only in-frame clones and is missing some. The sample includes 170,000 or so clones, over 75% of them seen just once. Specimen: peripheral blood, collected on day 0 of AZD1222 vaccination. The origin of this receptor is an adult in good health. V usage is TRBV7-6 and J usage is TRBJ2-7, with 7 bases that match TRBD2. CDR3 region: CASNKWRGGRLYEQYF. The CDR3 DNA follows: TGTGCCAGCAACAAATGGAGGGGAGGGCGTCTCTACGAGCAGTACTTC. The whole variable domain, remainder taken from reference TRBV7-6 and TRBJ2-7, is GAGVSQSPRYKVTKRGQDVALRCDPISGHVSLYWYRQALGQGPEFLTYFNYEAQQDKSGLPNDRFSAERPEGSISTLTIQRTEQRDSAMYRCASNKWRGGRLYEQYFGPGTRLTVT.